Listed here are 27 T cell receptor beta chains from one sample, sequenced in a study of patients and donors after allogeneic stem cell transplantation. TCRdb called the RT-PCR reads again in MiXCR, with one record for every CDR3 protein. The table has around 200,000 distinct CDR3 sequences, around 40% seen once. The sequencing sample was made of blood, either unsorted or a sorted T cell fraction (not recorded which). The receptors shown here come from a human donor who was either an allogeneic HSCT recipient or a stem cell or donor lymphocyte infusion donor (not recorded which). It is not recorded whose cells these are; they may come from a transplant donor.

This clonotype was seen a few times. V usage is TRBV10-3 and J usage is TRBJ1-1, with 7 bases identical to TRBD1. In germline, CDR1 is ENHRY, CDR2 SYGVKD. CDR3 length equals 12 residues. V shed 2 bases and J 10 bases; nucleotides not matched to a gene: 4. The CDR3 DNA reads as TGTGCCATCAGTGAGAGCAGGGGGATAGCTTTCTTT. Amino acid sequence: CAISESRGIAFF.

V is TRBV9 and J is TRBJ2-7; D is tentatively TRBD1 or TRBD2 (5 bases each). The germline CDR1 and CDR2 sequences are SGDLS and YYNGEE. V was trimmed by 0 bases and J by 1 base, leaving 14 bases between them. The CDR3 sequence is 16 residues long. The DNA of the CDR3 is TGTGCCAGCAGCGTAGCTTGGGACGTTAGATCCTACGAGCAGTACTTC. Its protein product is CASSVAWDVRSYEQYF.

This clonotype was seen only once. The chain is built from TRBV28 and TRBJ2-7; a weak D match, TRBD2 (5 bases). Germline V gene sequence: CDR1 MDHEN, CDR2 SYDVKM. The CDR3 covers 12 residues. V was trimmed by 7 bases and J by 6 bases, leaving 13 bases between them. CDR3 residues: CASNAGYSEQYF. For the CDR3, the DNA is TGTGCCAGCAACGCGGGTTATAGCGAGCAGTACTTC.

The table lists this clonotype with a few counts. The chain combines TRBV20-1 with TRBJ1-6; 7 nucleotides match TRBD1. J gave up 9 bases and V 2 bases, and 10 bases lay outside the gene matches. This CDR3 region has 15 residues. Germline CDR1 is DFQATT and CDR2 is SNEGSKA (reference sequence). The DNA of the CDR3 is TGCAGTGCTAGAACTCCCGACAGGGATACTTCACCCCTCCACTTT. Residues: CSARTPDRDTSPLHF.

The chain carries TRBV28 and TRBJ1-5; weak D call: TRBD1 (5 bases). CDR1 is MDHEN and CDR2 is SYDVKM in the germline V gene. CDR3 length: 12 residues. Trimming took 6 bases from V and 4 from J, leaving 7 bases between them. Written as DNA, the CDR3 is TGTGCCAGCAGAAAGGGGAATCAGCCCCAGCATTTT. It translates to CASRKGNQPQHF. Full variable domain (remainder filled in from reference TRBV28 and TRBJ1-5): DVKVTQSSRYLVKRTGEKVFLECVQDMDHENMFWYRQDPGLGLRLIYFSYDVKMKEKGDIPEGYSVSREKKERFSLILESASTNQTSMYLCASRKGNQPQHFGDGTRLSIL.

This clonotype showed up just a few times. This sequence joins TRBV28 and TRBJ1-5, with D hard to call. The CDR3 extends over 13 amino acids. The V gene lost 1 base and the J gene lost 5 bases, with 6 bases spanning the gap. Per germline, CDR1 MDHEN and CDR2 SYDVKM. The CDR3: CASSLSSHQPQHF. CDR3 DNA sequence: TGTGCCAGCAGTTTATCGTCCCATCAGCCCCAGCATTTT.

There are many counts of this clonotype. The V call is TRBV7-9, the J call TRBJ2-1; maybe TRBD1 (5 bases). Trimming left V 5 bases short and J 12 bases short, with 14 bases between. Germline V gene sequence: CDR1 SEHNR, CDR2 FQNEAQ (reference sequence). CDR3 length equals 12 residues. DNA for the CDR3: TGTGCCAGCAGCCCCCCAGGGTATATGCAGTTCTTC. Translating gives CASSPPGYMQFF. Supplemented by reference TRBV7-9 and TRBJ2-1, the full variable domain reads DTGVSQNPRHKITKRGQNVTFRCDPISEHNRLYWYRQTLGQGPEFLTYFQNEAQLEKSRLLSDRFSAERPKGSFSTLEIQRTEQGDSAMYLCASSPPGYMQFFGPGTRLTVL.

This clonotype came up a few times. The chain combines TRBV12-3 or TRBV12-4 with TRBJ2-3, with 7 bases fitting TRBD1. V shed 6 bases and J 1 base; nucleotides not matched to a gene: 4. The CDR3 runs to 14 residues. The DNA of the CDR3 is TGTGCCAGCAGCAGACAGGGCCGCACAGATACGCAGTATTTT. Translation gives CASSRQGRTDTQYF.

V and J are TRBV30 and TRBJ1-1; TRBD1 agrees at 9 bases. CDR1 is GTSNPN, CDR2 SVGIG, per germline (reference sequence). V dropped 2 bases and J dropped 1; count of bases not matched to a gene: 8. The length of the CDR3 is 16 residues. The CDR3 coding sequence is TGTGCCTGGAGTAAGGGACAGGGAGGGAGGAACACTGAAGCTTTCTTT. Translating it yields CAWSKGQGGRNTEAFF.

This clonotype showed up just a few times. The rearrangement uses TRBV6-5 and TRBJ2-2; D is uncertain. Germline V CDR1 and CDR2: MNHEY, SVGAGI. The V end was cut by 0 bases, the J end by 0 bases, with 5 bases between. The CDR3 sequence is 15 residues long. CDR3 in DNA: TGTGCCAGCAGTTACTCCGTCCCGAACACCGGGGAGCTGTTTTTT. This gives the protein CASSYSVPNTGELFF.

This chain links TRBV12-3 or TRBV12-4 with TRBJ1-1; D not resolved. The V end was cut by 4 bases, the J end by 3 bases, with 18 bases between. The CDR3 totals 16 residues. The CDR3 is CASSSGSSKRYTEAFF. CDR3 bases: TGTGCCAGCAGTTCCGGGTCCTCAAAAAGGTACACTGAAGCTTTCTTT.

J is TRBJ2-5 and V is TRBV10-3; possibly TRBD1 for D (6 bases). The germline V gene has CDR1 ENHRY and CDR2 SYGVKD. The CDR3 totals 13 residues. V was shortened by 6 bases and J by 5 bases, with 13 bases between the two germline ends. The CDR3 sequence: CAIRGQGSETQYF. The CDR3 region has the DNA TGTGCCATCAGAGGTCAGGGGTCGGAGACCCAGTACTTC.

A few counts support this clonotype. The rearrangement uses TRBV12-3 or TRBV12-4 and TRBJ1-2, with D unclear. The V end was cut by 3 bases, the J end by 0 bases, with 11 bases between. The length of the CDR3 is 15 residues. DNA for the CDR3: TGTGCCAGCAGTTTCGGTAGGGCTCCTAACTATGGCTACACCTTC. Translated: CASSFGRAPNYGYTF.

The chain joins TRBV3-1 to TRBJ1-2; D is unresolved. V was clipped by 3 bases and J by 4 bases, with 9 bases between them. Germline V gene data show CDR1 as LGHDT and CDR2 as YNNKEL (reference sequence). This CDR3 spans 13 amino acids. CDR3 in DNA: TGTGCCAGCAGCCATTCCACCCTCTATGGCTACACCTTC. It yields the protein CASSHSTLYGYTF.

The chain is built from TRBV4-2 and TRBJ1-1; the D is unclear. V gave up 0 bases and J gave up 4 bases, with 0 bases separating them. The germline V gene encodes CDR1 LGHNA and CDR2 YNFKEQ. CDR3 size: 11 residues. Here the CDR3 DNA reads TGTGCCAGCAGCCAAGACACTGAAGCTTTCTTT. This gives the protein CASSQDTEAFF.

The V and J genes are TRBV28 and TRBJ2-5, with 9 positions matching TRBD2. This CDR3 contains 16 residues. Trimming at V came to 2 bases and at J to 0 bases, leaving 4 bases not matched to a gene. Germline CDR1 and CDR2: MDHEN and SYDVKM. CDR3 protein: CASSLRLAAYQETQYF. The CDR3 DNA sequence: TGTGCCAGCAGTTTAAGACTAGCGGCGTACCAAGAGACCCAGTACTTC.

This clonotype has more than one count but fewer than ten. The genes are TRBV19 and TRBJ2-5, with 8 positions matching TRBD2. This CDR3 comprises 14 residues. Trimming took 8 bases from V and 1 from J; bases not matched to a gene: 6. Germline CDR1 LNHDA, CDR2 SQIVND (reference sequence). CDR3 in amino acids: CASSRGTSQETQYF. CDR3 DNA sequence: TGTGCCAGTTCCCGCGGGACTAGCCAAGAGACCCAGTACTTC.

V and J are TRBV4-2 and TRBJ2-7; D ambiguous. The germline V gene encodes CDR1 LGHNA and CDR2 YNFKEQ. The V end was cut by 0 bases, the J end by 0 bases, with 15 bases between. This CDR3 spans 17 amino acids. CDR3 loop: CASSQDRWFRDSYEQYF. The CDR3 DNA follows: TGTGCCAGCAGCCAAGATCGATGGTTCCGAGACTCCTACGAGCAGTACTTC.

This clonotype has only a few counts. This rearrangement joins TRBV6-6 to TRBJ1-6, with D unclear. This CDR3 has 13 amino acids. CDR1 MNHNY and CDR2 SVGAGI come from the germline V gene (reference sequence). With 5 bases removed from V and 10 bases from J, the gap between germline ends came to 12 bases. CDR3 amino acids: CASSPSRGSPLHF. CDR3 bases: TGTGCCAGCAGTCCCAGTCGTGGCTCACCCCTCCACTTT.

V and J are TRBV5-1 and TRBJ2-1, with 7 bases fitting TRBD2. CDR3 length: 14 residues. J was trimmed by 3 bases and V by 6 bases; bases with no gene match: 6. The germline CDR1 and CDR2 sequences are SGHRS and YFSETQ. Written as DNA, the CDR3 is TGCGCCAGCACTAGACGGGGGGACTACAATGAGCAGTTCTTC. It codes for CASTRRGDYNEQFF.

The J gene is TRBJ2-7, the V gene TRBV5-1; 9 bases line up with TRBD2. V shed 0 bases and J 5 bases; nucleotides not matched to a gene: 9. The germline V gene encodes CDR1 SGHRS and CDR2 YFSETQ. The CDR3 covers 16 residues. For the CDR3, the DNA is TGCGCCAGCAGCTTGGCTGCGGGGGGGGTCATCCACGAGCAGTACTTC. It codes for CASSLAAGGVIHEQYF.

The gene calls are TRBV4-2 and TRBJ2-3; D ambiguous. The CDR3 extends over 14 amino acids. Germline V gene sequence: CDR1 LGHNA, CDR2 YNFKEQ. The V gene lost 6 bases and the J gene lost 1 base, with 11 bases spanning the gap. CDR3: CASSPMDGTDTQYF. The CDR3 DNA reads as TGTGCCAGCAGTCCTATGGACGGCACAGATACGCAGTATTTT.

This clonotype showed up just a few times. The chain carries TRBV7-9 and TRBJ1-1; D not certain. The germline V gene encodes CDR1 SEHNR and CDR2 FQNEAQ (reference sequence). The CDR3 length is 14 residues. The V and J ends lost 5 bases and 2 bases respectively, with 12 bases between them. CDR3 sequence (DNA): TGTGCCAGCAGCCAGAGACGGGCCAACACTGAAGCTTTCTTT. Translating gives CASSQRRANTEAFF. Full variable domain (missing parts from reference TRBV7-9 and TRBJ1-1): DTGVSQNPRHKITKRGQNVTFRCDPISEHNRLYWYRQTLGQGPEFLTYFQNEAQLEKSRLLSDRFSAERPKGSFSTLEIQRTEQGDSAMYLCASSQRRANTEAFFGQGTRLTVV.

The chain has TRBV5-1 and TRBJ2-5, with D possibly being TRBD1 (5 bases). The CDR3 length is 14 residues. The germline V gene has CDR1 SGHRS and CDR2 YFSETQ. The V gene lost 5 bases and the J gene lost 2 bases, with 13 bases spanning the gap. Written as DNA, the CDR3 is TGCGCCAGCAGTCTGATAAAGGGGCAAGAGACCCAGTACTTC. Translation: CASSLIKGQETQYF.

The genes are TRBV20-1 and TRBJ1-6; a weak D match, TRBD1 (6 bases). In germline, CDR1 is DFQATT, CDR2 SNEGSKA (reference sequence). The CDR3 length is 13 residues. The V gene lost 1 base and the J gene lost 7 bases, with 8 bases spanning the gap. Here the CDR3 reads CSARAGVNSPLHF. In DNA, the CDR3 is TGCAGTGCTAGAGCAGGGGTCAATTCACCCCTCCACTTT.

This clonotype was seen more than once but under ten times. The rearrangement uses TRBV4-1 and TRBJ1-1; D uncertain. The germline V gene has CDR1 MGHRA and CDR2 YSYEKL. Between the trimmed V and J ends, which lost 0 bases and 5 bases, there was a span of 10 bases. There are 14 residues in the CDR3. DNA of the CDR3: TGCGCCAGCAGCCAAGAACTTGGGAGAACTGAAGCTTTCTTT. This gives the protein CASSQELGRTEAFF.

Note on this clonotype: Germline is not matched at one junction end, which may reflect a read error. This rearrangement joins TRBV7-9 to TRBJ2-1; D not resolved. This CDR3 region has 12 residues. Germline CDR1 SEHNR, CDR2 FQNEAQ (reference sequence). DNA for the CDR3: TGTGCCAGCAGTTTAGACCTAAGAGTTCAGTTCTTC. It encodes CASSLDLRVQFF.